The clone carrying this T cell receptor beta chain was seen only a few times. The antigen is not known. The record originates from a study of T cell repertoires in cytomegalovirus infection. Study as a whole: Recently identified HLA-C-restricted CMV epitopes were used, and well-studied HLA-B-restricted CMV epitopes were used as well. The public TCR beta signatures pointed to both CMV infection and matching HLA type. Whole-study results and caveats: HLA-C-restricted TCR beta clonotypes specific for CMV led the ex vivo response.

MiXCR was run by TCRdb on the reads, yielding one entry per CDR3 protein. Here the sample spans about 160,000 distinct CDR3 sequences, 20% to 25% being singletons. CDR3 size: 17 residues. J gave up 6 bases and V 5 bases, and 13 bases lay outside the gene matches. Germline loops: CDR1 MDHEN, CDR2 SYDVKM. This rearrangement joins TRBV28 to TRBJ2-1; 10 bases line up with TRBD2. Sequencing used CD8+ T cells from cultured PBMCs, obtained from culture after CMV antigen stimulation. This clonotype was obtained from a human donor in good health (CMV status not recorded). Some clones in this sample may be carry-over from other donors' samples. The CDR3 loop reads CASSLNPLAGVTNEQFF. The CDR3, as DNA: TGTGCCAGCAGTCTTAATCCCCTAGCGGGGGTGACCAATGAGCAGTTCTTC.